This TCR beta chain originates from a study of blood T cell repertoires in COVID-19. About the research overall: The samples span acute and convalescent COVID-19 from the United States, Italy and Spain. Sources were T cells, B-cell-depleted T cells, or PBMCs; the material itself was cDNA or gDNA.

V lost 5 bases, J lost 8 bases, and 19 bases lay in between. Germline values: CDR1 PRHDT, CDR2 FYEKMQ (reference sequence). The CDR3 is 15 residues long. This clone was picked up a small number of times. In the study's own analysis: Reference gene primer amplification yielded estimated nucleated cell counts. The data were produced by immunoSEQ multiplex PCR, yet TCRdb's version contains in-frame clones alone and is incomplete. V and J calls and clone size are those listed in that table; D and trimming were worked out from the DNA. The table has 250,000 to 300,000 clones, roughly nine tenths seen once.

The chain joins TRBV13 to TRBJ2-1; possible D gene TRBD1, 5 bases. This receptor was obtained from a woman aged 45-65 years who had recovered from COVID-19. The material sequenced was peripheral blood. The CDR3 sequence is CASSPGLLNGYEQFF. The CDR3 DNA reads as TGTGCCAGCAGCCCAGGGTTGTTAAATGGATATGAGCAGTTCTTC. The variable domain in full, with the rest retrieved from reference TRBV13 and TRBJ2-1, is AAGVIQSPRHLIKEKRETATLKCYPIPRHDTVYWYQQGPGQDPQFLISFYEKMQSDKGSIPDRFSAQQFSDYHSELNMSSLELGDSALYFCASSPGLLNGYEQFFGPGTRLTVL.